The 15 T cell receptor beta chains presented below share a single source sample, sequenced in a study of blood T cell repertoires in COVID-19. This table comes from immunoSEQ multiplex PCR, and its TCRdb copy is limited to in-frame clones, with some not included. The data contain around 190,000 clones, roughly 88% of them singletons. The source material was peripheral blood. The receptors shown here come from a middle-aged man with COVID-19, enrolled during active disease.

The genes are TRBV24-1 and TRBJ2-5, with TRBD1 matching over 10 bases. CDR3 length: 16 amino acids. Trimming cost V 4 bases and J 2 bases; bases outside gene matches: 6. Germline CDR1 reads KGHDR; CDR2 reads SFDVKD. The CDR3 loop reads CATSETGTGAQETQYF. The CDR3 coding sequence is TGTGCCACCAGTGAGACCGGGACAGGGGCGCAAGAGACCCAGTACTTC.

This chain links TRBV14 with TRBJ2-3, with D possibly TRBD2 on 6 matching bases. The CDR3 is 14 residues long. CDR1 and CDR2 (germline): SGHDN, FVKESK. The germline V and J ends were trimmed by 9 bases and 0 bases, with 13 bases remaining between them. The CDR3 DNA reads TGTGCCAGTCGTACCGGGACTAGCACAGATACGCAGTATTTT. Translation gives CASRTGTSTDTQYF. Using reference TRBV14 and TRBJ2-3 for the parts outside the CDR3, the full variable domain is EAGVTQFPSHSVIEKGQTVTLRCDPISGHDNLYWYRRVMGKEIKFLLHFVKESKQDESGMPNNRFLAERTGGTYSTLKVQPAELEDSGVYFCASRTGTSTDTQYFGPGTRLTVL.

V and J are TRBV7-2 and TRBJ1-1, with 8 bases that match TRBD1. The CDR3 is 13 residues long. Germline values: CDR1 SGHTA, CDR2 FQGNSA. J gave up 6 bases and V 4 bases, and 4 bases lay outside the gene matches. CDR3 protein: CASSSQTGAEAFF. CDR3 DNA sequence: TGTGCCAGCAGCTCCCAGACAGGGGCTGAAGCTTTCTTT.

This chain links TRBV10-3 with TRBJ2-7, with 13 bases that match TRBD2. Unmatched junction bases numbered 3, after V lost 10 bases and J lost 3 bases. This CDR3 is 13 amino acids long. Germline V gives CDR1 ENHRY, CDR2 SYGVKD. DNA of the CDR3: TGTGCCACCGGGACTAGCGGGAACTACGAGCAGTACTTC. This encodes CATGTSGNYEQYF.

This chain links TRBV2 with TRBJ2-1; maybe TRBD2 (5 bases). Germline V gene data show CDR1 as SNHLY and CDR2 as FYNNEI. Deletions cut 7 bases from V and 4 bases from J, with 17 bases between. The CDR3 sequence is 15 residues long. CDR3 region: CASIVGIPGYNEQFF. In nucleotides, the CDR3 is TGTGCCAGCATAGTCGGGATTCCTGGTTACAATGAGCAGTTCTTC. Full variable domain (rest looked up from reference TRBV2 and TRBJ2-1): EPEVTQTPSHQVTQMGQEVILRCVPISNHLYFYWYRQILGQKVEFLVSFYNNEISEKSEIFDDQFSVERPDGSNFTLKIRSTKLEDSAMYFCASIVGIPGYNEQFFGPGTRLTVL.

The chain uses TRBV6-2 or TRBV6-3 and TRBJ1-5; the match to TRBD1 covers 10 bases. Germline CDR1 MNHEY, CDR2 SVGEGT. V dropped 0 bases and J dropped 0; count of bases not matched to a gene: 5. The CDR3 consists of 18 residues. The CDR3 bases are TGTGCCAGCAGTTACTCTCATGGACAGGGGGTTAGCAATCAGCCCCAGCATTTT. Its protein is CASSYSHGQGVSNQPQHF.

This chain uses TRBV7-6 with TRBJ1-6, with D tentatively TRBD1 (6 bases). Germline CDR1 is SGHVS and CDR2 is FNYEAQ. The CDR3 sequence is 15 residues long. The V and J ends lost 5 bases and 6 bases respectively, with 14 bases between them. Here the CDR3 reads CASSTRTDSNSPLHF. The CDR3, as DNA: TGTGCCAGCAGCACGAGGACAGATTCTAATTCACCCCTCCACTTT.

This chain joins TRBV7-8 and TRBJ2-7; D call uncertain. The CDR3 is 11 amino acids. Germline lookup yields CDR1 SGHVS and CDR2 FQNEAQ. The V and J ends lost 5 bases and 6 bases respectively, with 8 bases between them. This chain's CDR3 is CASSPGPEQYF. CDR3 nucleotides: TGTGCCAGCAGCCCAGGTCCCGAGCAGTACTTC.

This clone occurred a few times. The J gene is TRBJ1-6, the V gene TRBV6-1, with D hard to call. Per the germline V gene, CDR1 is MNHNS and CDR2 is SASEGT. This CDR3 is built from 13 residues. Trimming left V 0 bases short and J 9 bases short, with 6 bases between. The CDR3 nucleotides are TGTGCCAGCAGTGAAGCCCGTAGTTCACCCCTCCACTTT. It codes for CASSEARSSPLHF.

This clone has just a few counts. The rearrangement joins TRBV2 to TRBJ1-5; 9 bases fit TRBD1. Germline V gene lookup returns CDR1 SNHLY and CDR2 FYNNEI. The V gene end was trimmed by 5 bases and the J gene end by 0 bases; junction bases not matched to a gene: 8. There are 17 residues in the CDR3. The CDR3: CASSQGGQGYSNQPQHF. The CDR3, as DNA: TGTGCCAGCAGTCAAGGGGGACAGGGTTATAGCAATCAGCCCCAGCATTTT.

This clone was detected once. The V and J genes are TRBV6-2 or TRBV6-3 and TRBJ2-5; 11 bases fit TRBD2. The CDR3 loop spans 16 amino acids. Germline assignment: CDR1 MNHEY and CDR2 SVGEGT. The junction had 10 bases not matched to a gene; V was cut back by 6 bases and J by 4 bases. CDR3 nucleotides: TGTGCCAGCAGCTTCAATAGCGGGGGGGCAAGAGAGACCCAGTACTTC. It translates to CASSFNSGGARETQYF.

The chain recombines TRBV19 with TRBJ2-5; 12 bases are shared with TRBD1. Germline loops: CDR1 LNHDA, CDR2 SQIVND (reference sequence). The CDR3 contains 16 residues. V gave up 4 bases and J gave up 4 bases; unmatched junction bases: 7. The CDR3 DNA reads TGTGCCAGTAGTACCGGGACAGGGGGCGTCTTAGAGACCCAGTACTTC. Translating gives CASSTGTGGVLETQYF.

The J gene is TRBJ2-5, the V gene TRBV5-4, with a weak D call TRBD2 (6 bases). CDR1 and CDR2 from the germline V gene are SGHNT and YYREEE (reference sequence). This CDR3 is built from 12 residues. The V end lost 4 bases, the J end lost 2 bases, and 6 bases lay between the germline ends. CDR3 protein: CASSRGQETQYF. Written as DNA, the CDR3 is TGTGCCAGCAGCCGGGGGCAAGAGACCCAGTACTTC.

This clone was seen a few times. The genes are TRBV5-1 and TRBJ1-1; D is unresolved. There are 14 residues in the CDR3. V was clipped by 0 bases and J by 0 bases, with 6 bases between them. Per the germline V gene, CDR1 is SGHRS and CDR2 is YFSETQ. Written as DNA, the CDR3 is TGCGCCAGCAGCTTGGCCGTTGTGAACACTGAAGCTTTCTTT. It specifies CASSLAVVNTEAFF.

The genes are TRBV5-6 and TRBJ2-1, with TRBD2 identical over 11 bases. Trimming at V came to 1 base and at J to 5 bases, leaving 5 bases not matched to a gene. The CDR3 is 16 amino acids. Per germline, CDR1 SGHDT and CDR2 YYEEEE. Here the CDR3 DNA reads TGTGCCAGCAGCTTGTTTTCTAGCGGGGGGAACAATGAGCAGTTCTTC. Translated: CASSLFSSGGNNEQFF. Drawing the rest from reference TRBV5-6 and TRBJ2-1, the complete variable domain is DAGVTQSPTHLIKTRGQQVTLRCSPKSGHDTVSWYQQALGQGPQFIFQYYEEEERQRGNFPDRFSGHQFPNYSSELNVNALLLGDSALYLCASSLFSSGGNNEQFFGPGTRLTVL.